This T cell receptor beta chain was captured by sequencing in a study of T cells in Graves' hyperthyroidism and ophthalmopathy. General study points: Ophthalmopathy onset followed model prediction by a median approximately 5.9 months. Most thyroid clonotypes expanded above 0.001 appeared in blood too.

This clonotype was observed a handful of times. The antigen remains undetermined. The V and J ends lost 3 bases and 5 bases respectively, with 8 bases between them. CDR3 size: 11 residues. CDR1 is DFQATT, CDR2 SNEGSKA, per germline (reference sequence). RNA transcripts yielded amplified TCR beta CDR3 regions. RT-PCR in the first round (using the HTBI primer set) targeted the TCR CDR3. A single record per CDR3 protein comes from TCRdb applying MiXCR to the multiplex PCR reads. The repertoire holds 490,000 or so distinct CDR3 sequences, with just under 20% as singletons. Uncontrolled infection, other autoimmune disease, pregnancy or lactation disqualified patients from enrolment. Diagnosis rested on symptoms, serum thyroxine and TRAb, thyroid ultrasound, and orbital computed tomography.

V is TRBV20-1 and J is TRBJ2-7; D perhaps matches TRBD2 (6 bases). The origin of this receptor is a man aged 40-49 years with Graves' ophthalmopathy. Input material: blood. The CDR3 DNA sequence: TGCAGTGCTAGCGGAGGGGACGAGCAGTACTTC. Translation: CSASGGDEQYF.